A single sample gave rise to the 20 T cell receptor beta chains below, sequenced in a study of CD8 T cells in ankylosing spondylitis. The study, taken as a whole, reports: Typical of ankylosing spondylitis blood, it appeared, was a TCR beta motif of fewer than 10 highly homologous variants.

MiXCR was run by TCRdb on the 5' RACE reads, yielding one entry per CDR3 protein. The repertoire holds a few hundred thousand distinct CDR3 sequences, with approximately 20% as singletons. No antigen has been identified for these receptors. Sequenced material: blood, either unsorted or a sorted T cell fraction (not recorded which). The origin of the receptors is a male donor with ankylosing spondylitis.

This clonotype was found a few times. The DNA for the CDR3 is TGTGCCAGCAGTTCCACCCTAGCATATCAGCCCCAGCATTTT. Protein product: CASSSTLAYQPQHF. The chain couples TRBV12-3 or TRBV12-4 to TRBJ1-5; D unresolved. Trimming cost V 4 bases and J 5 bases, with 12 bases left between them. The CDR3 length is 14 residues.

This chain links TRBV5-6 with TRBJ2-5, with D tentatively TRBD1 or TRBD2 (5 bases each). Germline V gene lookup returns CDR1 SGHDT and CDR2 YYEEEE. Trimming shortened V by 5 bases and J by 5 bases, and 13 bases separated the two germline ends. The CDR3 consists of 13 residues. In nucleotides, the CDR3 is TGTGCCAGCAGTGTGGGGGTGGAGGAGACCCAGTACTTC. This codes for CASSVGVEETQYF.

V gene TRBV9 combines with J gene TRBJ1-5; tentatively, D is TRBD1 (5 bases). Between the trimmed V and J ends, which lost 2 bases and 0 bases, there was a span of 9 bases. CDR1 and CDR2 from the germline V gene are SGDLS and YYNGEE. The CDR3 runs to 15 residues. The CDR3 nucleotides are TGTGCCAGCAGCGTTAGAGGGGATAGCAATCAGCCCCAGCATTTT. This gives the protein CASSVRGDSNQPQHF.

The chain is built from TRBV4-1 and TRBJ2-1; 7 nucleotides align to TRBD1. V lost 5 bases to trimming and J lost 4 bases; unmatched junction nucleotides: 8. This CDR3 has 15 residues. Per germline, CDR1 MGHRA and CDR2 YSYEKL. This chain's CDR3 is CASSVSGQLYNEQFF. CDR3 DNA sequence: TGCGCCAGCAGCGTATCGGGACAGCTATACAATGAGCAGTTCTTC.

This clonotype was detected a few times. V and J are TRBV6-1 and TRBJ1-1, with D unclear. The CDR3 has 14 residues. V was pared by 7 bases and J by 0 bases, with 12 bases between. The V gene's germline CDR1 is MNHNS and CDR2 SASEGT. The CDR3 is CASMGVSMNTEAFF. The CDR3 DNA follows: TGTGCCAGCATGGGAGTCAGCATGAACACTGAAGCTTTCTTT.

This chain connects TRBV29-1 to TRBJ2-7; no clear D. The CDR3 contains 11 residues. Per germline, CDR1 SQVTM and CDR2 ANQGSEA. V shed 6 bases and J shed 4 bases, with 10 bases lying between them. The CDR3 region is CSVDAEYEQYF. Written as DNA, the CDR3 is TGCAGCGTAGATGCTGAGTACGAGCAGTACTTC.

The chain combines TRBV7-9 with TRBJ2-7; maybe TRBD2 (6 bases). The germline gives CDR1 SEHNR, CDR2 FQNEAQ (reference sequence). Trimming pared 7 bases from V and 0 bases from J, leaving 10 bases between. This CDR3 is 13 amino acids long. The DNA of the CDR3 is TGTGCCAGCACCCGGGGGAGCTCCTACGAGCAGTACTTC. This gives the protein CASTRGSSYEQYF. Combining the CDR3 with reference TRBV7-9 and TRBJ2-7 gives the whole variable domain DTGVSQNPRHKITKRGQNVTFRCDPISEHNRLYWYRQTLGQGPEFLTYFQNEAQLEKSRLLSDRFSAERPKGSFSTLEIQRTEQGDSAMYLCASTRGSSYEQYFGPGTRLTVT.

This clonotype came up a few times. The chain has TRBV12-3 or TRBV12-4 and TRBJ2-1; 12 bases are shared with TRBD2. The CDR3 totals 16 residues. V shed 7 bases, J shed 4 bases, and the junction held 8 bases outside the gene matches. The CDR3 region is CASTLTSGRTYNEQFF. The DNA for the CDR3 is TGTGCCAGCACCCTGACTAGCGGGAGAACTTACAATGAGCAGTTCTTC.

This clonotype was detected only a few times. The CDR3 reads CASSLLASEQYF. The CDR3 region has the DNA TGTGCCAGCAGTTTACTAGCATCCGAGCAGTACTTC. The J gene is TRBJ2-7, the V gene TRBV12-3 or TRBV12-4; maybe TRBD2 (5 bases). The CDR3 loop spans 12 amino acids. V was shortened by 2 bases and J by 6 bases, with 8 bases between the two germline ends.

This clonotype has just a few counts. The chain links TRBV19 to TRBJ2-7, with TRBD1 matching 8 bases. With V trimmed by 4 bases and J by 4 bases, 6 bases remained unmatched. Germline lookup yields CDR1 LNHDA and CDR2 SQIVND (reference sequence). This CDR3 has 14 amino acids. CDR3 sequence reads: CASSTGQGIYEQYF. For the CDR3, the DNA is TGTGCCAGTAGTACCGGACAGGGAATATACGAGCAGTACTTC. Looking up the rest from reference TRBV19 and TRBJ2-7 gives the full variable domain: DGGITQSPKYLFRKEGQNVTLSCEQNLNHDAMYWYRQDPGQGLRLIYYSQIVNDFQKGDIAEGYSVSREKKESFPLTVTSAQKNPTAFYLCASSTGQGIYEQYFGPGTRLTVT.

This clonotype was detected only a few times. The chain employs TRBV4-1 and TRBJ1-1; D unclear. Trimming removed 0 bases from V and 6 bases from J, with 11 bases in between. CDR3 length: 14 residues. The germline V gene encodes CDR1 MGHRA and CDR2 YSYEKL. CDR3 sequence (DNA): TGCGCCAGCAGCCAAGAAGGGTTTTCTCCTGAAGCTTTCTTT. Its protein product is CASSQEGFSPEAFF.

J is TRBJ1-1 and V is TRBV30, with TRBD1 as a possible D gene (5 bases). Trimming took 3 bases from V and 6 from J, leaving 8 bases between them. The length of the CDR3 is 11 residues. The germline gives CDR1 GTSNPN, CDR2 SVGIG (reference sequence). The CDR3 spells CAWSQGSEAFF. Written as DNA, the CDR3 is TGTGCCTGGAGCCAGGGCTCTGAAGCTTTCTTT.

This chain links TRBV4-2 with TRBJ2-3, with D unclear. Trimming cost V 1 base and J 0 bases, with 8 bases left between them. The CDR3 consists of 15 residues. CDR1 LGHNA and CDR2 YNFKEQ come from the germline V gene. CDR3 sequence: CASSQGSASTDTQYF. The CDR3 nucleotides read TGTGCCAGCAGCCAAGGAAGCGCCAGCACAGATACGCAGTATTTT.

This clonotype occurred a few times. The chain links TRBV27 to TRBJ1-4; 7 bases align to TRBD1. The V segment lost 2 bases and the J segment 7 bases; nucleotides outside the gene matches: 4. CDR1 and CDR2 (germline): MNHEY, SMNVEV (reference sequence). This CDR3 is 14 amino acids long. In DNA, the CDR3 is TGTGCCAGCAGTTTAGGACAGGAGGGTGAAAAACTGTTTTTT. Its translation: CASSLGQEGEKLFF. The variable domain in full, completed from reference TRBV27 and TRBJ1-4, reads EAQVTQNPRYLITVTGKKLTVTCSQNMNHEYMSWYRQDPGLGLRQIYYSMNVEVTDKGDVPEGYKVSRKEKRNFPLILESPSPNQTSLYFCASSLGQEGEKLFFGSGTQLSVL.

The J gene is TRBJ2-7, the V gene TRBV7-9; a possible D gene is TRBD2 (6 bases). Trimming stripped 5 bases from V and 2 bases from J, with 22 bases between. This CDR3 has 17 residues. From germline, CDR1 is SEHNR and CDR2 FQNEAQ (reference sequence). CDR3 protein: CASSATQGGLSTYEQYF. CDR3 nucleotide sequence: TGTGCCAGCAGCGCTACCCAGGGAGGACTGTCGACCTACGAGCAGTACTTC. The complete variable domain, with remaining parts taken from reference TRBV7-9 and TRBJ2-7, reads DTGVSQNPRHKITKRGQNVTFRCDPISEHNRLYWYRQTLGQGPEFLTYFQNEAQLEKSRLLSDRFSAERPKGSFSTLEIQRTEQGDSAMYLCASSATQGGLSTYEQYFGPGTRLTVT.

The V call is TRBV7-9, the J call TRBJ1-1, with D perhaps TRBD1 (5 bases). Germline V gives CDR1 SEHNR, CDR2 FQNEAQ (reference sequence). There are 16 residues in the CDR3. The germline V and J ends were trimmed by 2 bases and 5 bases, with 18 bases remaining between them. CDR3 sequence: CASSLMAGGSVTEAFF. Written as DNA, the CDR3 is TGTGCCAGCAGCTTAATGGCGGGGGGATCGGTAACTGAAGCTTTCTTT.

This clonotype was counted at least ten times. This chain links TRBV12-3 or TRBV12-4 with TRBJ2-1, with 8 positions matching TRBD2. The CDR3 contains 16 residues. J was trimmed by 0 bases and V by 4 bases; bases with no gene match: 5. The CDR3 coding sequence is TGTGCCAGCAGTTCCTGGAGCGGGAGCTCCTACAATGAGCAGTTCTTC. It codes for CASSSWSGSSYNEQFF.

The genes are TRBV9 and TRBJ2-5; a possible D gene is TRBD2 (7 bases). Germline lookup yields CDR1 SGDLS and CDR2 YYNGEE. Deletions cut 0 bases from V and 4 bases from J, with 16 bases between. The CDR3 is 16 amino acids. CDR3 coding DNA: TGTGCCAGCAGCGTAGGTCGGGGGGCCATGGGAGAGACCCAGTACTTC. Protein product: CASSVGRGAMGETQYF.

This clonotype was counted between two and nine times. The junction and the germline gene differ at one end; a read error may be behind it. The J gene is TRBJ2-7, the V gene TRBV7-7; TRBD1 agrees at 8 bases. CDR1 SSHAT and CDR2 FNYEAQ come from the germline V gene (reference sequence). The CDR3 spans 14 residues. The CDR3 protein is CASSSGLTGGEQYF. The CDR3 region has the DNA TGTGCTAGCAGTTCTGGGCTTACAGGGGGCGAGCAGTACTTC.

The chain is built from TRBV5-6 and TRBJ2-5, with D possibly TRBD1 on 5 matching bases. The length of the CDR3 is 12 residues. Germline lookup yields CDR1 SGHDT and CDR2 YYEEEE. V was shortened by 7 bases and J by 4 bases, with 11 bases between the two germline ends. The CDR3 region has the DNA TGTGCCAGCGGCCAGGGCGGAGAGACCCAGTACTTC. It yields the protein CASGQGGETQYF.